This TCR beta chain was obtained from a study of early stage breast cancer tumors. Study conclusions and caveats: Tumor and normal breast were distinguished via blood comparison in about 85% of the 16 patients.

In its sample, this clone was seen once. The target antigen is unknown. The table came from immunoSEQ multiplex PCR; TCRdb's copy has only in-frame clones and leaves some out. The sample records about 25,000 clones, 65% to 75% being singletons. The ends were cut back, 10 bases at V and 6 bases at J, with 17 bases in the middle. The CDR3 is made up of 13 amino acids. Germline V gene sequence: CDR1 KGHSH, CDR2 LQKENI. The V call is TRBV18, the J call TRBJ2-3; D is possibly TRBD2 (5 bases). Sequenced input: breast tumor tissue. The clonotype originates from a person between 55 and 70 years old with breast cancer. Written as DNA, the CDR3 is TGTGCCACCGGCGGCAGTACTAGGGATACGCAGTATTTT. Protein: CATGGSTRDTQYF.